In its sample, the clone carrying this T cell receptor beta chain was seen many times. TCRdb reprocessed the 5' RACE reads via MiXCR and lists one record per CDR3 protein. The data contain about 84,000 distinct CDR3 sequences, 10% of them singletons. V was clipped by 4 bases and J by 0 bases; unmatched bases: 5. Germline V gene data show CDR1 as SGHTA and CDR2 as FQGNSA. The CDR3 length is 15 residues. The data were taken from a study of neurological immune-mediated disorders. Sequences were obtained from PBMCs. The rearrangement joins TRBV7-2 to TRBJ2-7; 8 bases are shared with TRBD1. The receptor's source is a man aged 40-50 years in good health. The CDR3 DNA sequence: TGTGCCAGCAGCTCGCGGACAGGGCACTCCTACGAGCAGTACTTC. Translating it yields CASSSRTGHSYEQYF.